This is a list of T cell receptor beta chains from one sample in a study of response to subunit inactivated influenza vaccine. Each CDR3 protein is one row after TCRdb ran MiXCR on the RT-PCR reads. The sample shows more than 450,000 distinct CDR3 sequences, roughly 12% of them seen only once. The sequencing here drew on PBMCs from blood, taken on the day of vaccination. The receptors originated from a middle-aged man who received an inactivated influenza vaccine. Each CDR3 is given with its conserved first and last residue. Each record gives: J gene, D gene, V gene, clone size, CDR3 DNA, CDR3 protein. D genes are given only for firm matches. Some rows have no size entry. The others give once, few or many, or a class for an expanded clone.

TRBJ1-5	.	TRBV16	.	TGTGCCAGCAGCCAAGTGGGCAGCCATAATCAGCCCCAGCATTTT	CASSQVGSHNQPQHF
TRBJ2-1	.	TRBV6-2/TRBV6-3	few	TGTGCCAGCGCAAGGGGCAGCGGTGAGCAGTTCTTC	CASARGSGEQFF
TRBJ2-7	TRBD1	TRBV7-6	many	TGTGCCAGCAGCCTAGAAACAGGGGCGATCTACGAGCAGTACTTC	CASSLETGAIYEQYF
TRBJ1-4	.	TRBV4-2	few	TGTGCCAGCAGCCAAAGGGAAGAGCCTAATGAAAAACTGTTTTTT	CASSQREEPNEKLFF
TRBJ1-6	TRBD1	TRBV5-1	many	TGCGCCAGCAGCACACAGGGGGGATTTAATTCACCCCTCCACTTT	CASSTQGGFNSPLHF
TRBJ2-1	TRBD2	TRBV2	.	TGTGCCAGCAGTGCCCGGCGACTAGCGAACTCCTACAATGAGCAGTTCTTC	CASSARRLANSYNEQFF
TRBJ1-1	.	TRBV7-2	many	TGTGCCAGCAGACCGGGGCCATCAGACACTGAAGCTTTCTTT	CASRPGPSDTEAFF
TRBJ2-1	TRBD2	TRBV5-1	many	TGCGCCAGCAGCTCGAGGACTAGCTCCAATGAGCAGTTCTTC	CASSSRTSSNEQFF
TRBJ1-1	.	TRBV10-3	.	TGTGCCATCAGAGATGGACAGAACACTGAAGCTTTCTTT	CAIRDGQNTEAFF
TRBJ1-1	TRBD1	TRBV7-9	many	TGTGCCAGCAGCGTATTTACAGGGGCCCATGAAGCTTTCTTT	CASSVFTGAHEAFF
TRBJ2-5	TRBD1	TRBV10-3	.	TGTGCCACCTCCCTGACAGGGGGTTTAGAGACCCAGTACTTC	CATSLTGGLETQYF
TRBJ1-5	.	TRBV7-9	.	TGTGCCAGCAGCTTGCATACAGATCAGCCCCAGCATTTT	CASSLHTDQPQHF
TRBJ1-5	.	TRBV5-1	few	TGCGCCAGCAGCTCCACCCAGGGTGGGCAGCCCCAGCATTTT	CASSSTQGGQPQHF
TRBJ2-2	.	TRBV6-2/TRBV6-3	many	TGTGCCAGCAGTTATGGCTCTCCTGGCGGGGAGCTGTTTTTT	CASSYGSPGGELFF
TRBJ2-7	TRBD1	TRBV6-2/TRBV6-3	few	TGTGCCAGCAGTACCGGGACAGGGGGCAAGTACGAGCAGTACTTC	CASSTGTGGKYEQYF
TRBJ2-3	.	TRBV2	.	TGTGCCAGCAGACTCACTTCCACAGATACGCAGTATTTT	CASRLTSTDTQYF
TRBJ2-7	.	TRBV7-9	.	TGTGCCAGCGCCTTTGCGGACGAGCAGTACTTC	CASAFADEQYF
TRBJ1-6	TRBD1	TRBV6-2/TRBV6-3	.	TGTGCCAGCAGTTATAGTCCAGGGGGCGCATCTTCACCCCTCCACTTT	CASSYSPGGASSPLHF
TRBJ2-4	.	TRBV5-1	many	TGCGCCAGCAGCACCGGACAGTCATTAGCCAAAAACATTCAGTACTTC	CASSTGQSLAKNIQYF
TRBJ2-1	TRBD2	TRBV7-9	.	TGTGCCAGCAGCTTATCCGCGGGAGGGCCTAATTATGGGCAGTTCTTC	CASSLSAGGPNYGQFF
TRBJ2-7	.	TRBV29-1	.	TGCAGCGTTTTACAGGGTAACTCCTACGAGCAGTACTTC	CSVLQGNSYEQYF
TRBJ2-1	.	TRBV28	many	TGTGCCAGCAGTTTATCCGGCTCCTCTAATGAGCAGTTCTTC	CASSLSGSSNEQFF
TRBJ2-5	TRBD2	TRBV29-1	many	TGCAGCGCCCGACGGGGGGAACAAGAGACCCAGTACTTC	CSARRGEQETQYF
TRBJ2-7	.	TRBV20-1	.	TGCAGTGCTAGACCGGGACTCGACTACGAGCAGTACTTC	CSARPGLDYEQYF
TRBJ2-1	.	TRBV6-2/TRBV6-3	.	TGTGCCAGCAGACCGGACTATCGCAATGAGCAGTTCTTC	CASRPDYRNEQFF
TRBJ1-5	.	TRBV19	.	TGTGCCAGTACCCTGGGAGGGGTCATTAATCAGCCCCAGCATTTT	CASTLGGVINQPQHF
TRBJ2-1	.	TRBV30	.	TGTGCCTGGAGTCTAGATGAGCAGTTCTTC	CAWSLDEQFF
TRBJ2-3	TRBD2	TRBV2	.	TGTGCCAGCAGCCGGGGACTAGCGGGGGGCCGACGCACAGATACGCAGTATTTT	CASSRGLAGGRRTDTQYF
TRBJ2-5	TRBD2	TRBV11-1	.	TGTGCCAGCAGCGCCCCCTCTAGCGGGAAGTATCAGTACCAAGAGACCCAGTACTTC	CASSAPSSGKYQYQETQYF
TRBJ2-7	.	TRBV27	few	TGTGCCAGCAGTTTTGAGGGCTATGGCGAGCAGTACTTC	CASSFEGYGEQYF
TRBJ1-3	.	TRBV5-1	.	TGCGCCAGCAGCTTAGACACCCGAGGGGTGAACTCTGGAAACACCATATATTTT	CASSLDTRGVNSGNTIYF
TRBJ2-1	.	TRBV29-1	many	TGCAGCTTAAGAACCGGGAGTAGTAATCGTGAGCAGTTCTTC	CSLRTGSSNREQFF
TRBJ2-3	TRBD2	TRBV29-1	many	TGCAGCGTTGAATCATATGGCGGGGGGGCCCCAGATACGCAGTATTTT	CSVESYGGGAPDTQYF
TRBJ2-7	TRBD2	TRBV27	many	TGTGCCAGCAGTTTTTTCGGGGGGGCCTACGAGCAGTACTTC	CASSFFGGAYEQYF